Shown below are 29 T cell receptor beta chains from a single sample sequenced in a study of cytomegalovirus exposure and HLA in healthy donors. Vbeta (60) and Jbeta (13) primers were used in the PCR. TCRdb's table, derived via immunoSEQ multiplex PCR, lists solely in-frame clones and lacks some. The data show 150,000 to 180,000 clones, about 80% seen once. Source material: PBMCs. The receptor source for this set is a man under 40 in good health and CMV-seropositive.

V and J are TRBV5-4 and TRBJ2-1, with a tentative D call TRBD2 (6 bases). V gave up 2 bases and J gave up 5 bases, with 11 bases separating them. CDR1 and CDR2 (germline): SGHNT, YYREEE (reference sequence). The CDR3 contains 14 residues. The CDR3, as DNA: TGTGCCAGCAGCTTCACGACTAGGAACAATGAGCAGTTCTTC. The encoded protein is CASSFTTRNNEQFF. The entire variable domain, with the rest obtained from reference TRBV5-4 and TRBJ2-1, is as follows: ETGVTQSPTHLIKTRGQQVTLRCSSQSGHNTVSWYQQALGQGPQFIFQYYREEENGRGNFPPRFSGLQFPNYSSELNVNALELDDSALYLCASSFTTRNNEQFFGPGTRLTVL.

In this sample, this clone turned up once. The chain uses TRBV7-2 and TRBJ2-7; 7 bases fit TRBD2. CDR1 is SGHTA and CDR2 is FQGNSA in the germline V gene. CDR3 length: 14 amino acids. V gave up 6 bases and J gave up 6 bases; unmatched junction bases: 11. DNA for the CDR3: TGTGCCAGCAGTACACCGGGACTAAGGTTCGAGCAGTACTTC. Amino acid sequence: CASSTPGLRFEQYF.

The genes are TRBV5-1 and TRBJ1-3; D gene ambiguous. Germline CDR1 reads SGHRS; CDR2 reads YFSETQ. The CDR3 length is 13 residues. V was clipped by 0 bases and J by 3 bases, with 4 bases between them. CDR3 nucleotide sequence: TGCGCCAGCAGCTTGGACGGTGGAAACACCATATATTTT. Protein product: CASSLDGGNTIYF.

V gene TRBV7-9 combines with J gene TRBJ2-7, with 10 bases identical to TRBD1. Per the germline V gene, CDR1 is SEHNR and CDR2 is FQNEAQ (reference sequence). The ends lost 0 bases at V and 6 bases at J; junction bases unmatched: 8. There are 16 residues in the CDR3. CDR3 sequence: CASSLAVGTGEGEQYF. In DNA, the CDR3 is TGTGCCAGCAGCTTAGCGGTAGGGACAGGGGAGGGCGAGCAGTACTTC.

This clone occurred a few times. V usage is TRBV28 and J usage is TRBJ2-3; D is uncertain. The CDR3 has 15 residues. CDR1 is MDHEN, CDR2 SYDVKM, per germline. V shed 4 bases and J shed 1 base, with 12 bases lying between them. The CDR3: CASSSAPLGTDTQYF. In DNA form, the CDR3 reads TGTGCCAGCAGTTCGGCGCCTCTAGGCACAGATACGCAGTATTTT. Drawing the rest from reference TRBV28 and TRBJ2-3, the complete variable domain is DVKVTQSSRYLVKRTGEKVFLECVQDMDHENMFWYRQDPGLGLRLIYFSYDVKMKEKGDIPEGYSVSREKKERFSLILESASTNQTSMYLCASSSAPLGTDTQYFGPGTRLTVL.

This clone was seen a single time. The rearrangement joins TRBV28 to TRBJ2-3; D ambiguous. Germline V gene data show CDR1 as MDHEN and CDR2 as SYDVKM. This CDR3 has 15 amino acids. V was clipped by 7 bases and J by 5 bases, with 19 bases between them. The CDR3 is CASIGLLVARDTQYF. Written as DNA, the CDR3 is TGTGCCAGCATTGGCCTCCTAGTGGCGAGAGATACGCAGTATTTT. The full variable domain, completed using reference TRBV28 and TRBJ2-3, is DVKVTQSSRYLVKRTGEKVFLECVQDMDHENMFWYRQDPGLGLRLIYFSYDVKMKEKGDIPEGYSVSREKKERFSLILESASTNQTSMYLCASIGLLVARDTQYFGPGTRLTVL.

This chain uses TRBV7-9 with TRBJ1-1; the D is unclear. The V gene lost 8 bases and the J gene lost 0 bases, with 4 bases spanning the gap. The germline V gene encodes CDR1 SEHNR and CDR2 FQNEAQ (reference sequence). This CDR3 is built from 11 residues. The DNA of the CDR3 is TGTGCCAGCGGGCTGAACACTGAAGCTTTCTTT. Amino acid sequence: CASGLNTEAFF.

A single count supports this clone. The chain recombines TRBV5-4 with TRBJ2-2, with 12 bases lining up with TRBD2. Germline CDR1 is SGHNT and CDR2 is YYREEE (reference sequence). The CDR3 length is 15 residues. Unmatched junction bases numbered 6, after V lost 5 bases and J lost 7 bases. The CDR3 loop reads CASRRTSGEGGELFF. CDR3 DNA: TGTGCCAGCAGGCGGACTAGCGGGGAGGGCGGGGAGCTGTTTTTT. Looking up the rest from reference TRBV5-4 and TRBJ2-2 gives the full variable domain: ETGVTQSPTHLIKTRGQQVTLRCSSQSGHNTVSWYQQALGQGPQFIFQYYREEENGRGNFPPRFSGLQFPNYSSELNVNALELDDSALYLCASRRTSGEGGELFFGEGSRLTVL.

The rearrangement links TRBV7-6 to TRBJ1-4; D perhaps matches TRBD1 (6 bases). The V and J ends lost 5 bases and 3 bases respectively, with 16 bases between them. The CDR3 consists of 16 residues. Germline-derived CDR1 and CDR2 are SGHVS and FNYEAQ. CDR3 sequence: CASSQYNRAANEKLFF. The CDR3 DNA follows: TGTGCCAGCAGCCAGTACAACAGGGCCGCTAATGAAAAACTGTTTTTT.

V usage is TRBV28 and J usage is TRBJ2-7; TRBD1 matches at 8 bases. The CDR3 extends over 15 amino acids. Trimming took 7 bases from V and 1 from J; bases not matched to a gene: 9. CDR1 is MDHEN and CDR2 is SYDVKM in the germline V gene. The CDR3: CASTLGQGRSYEQYF. In DNA form, the CDR3 reads TGTGCCAGCACCCTCGGACAGGGTAGGTCCTACGAGCAGTACTTC.

The gene calls are TRBV7-6 and TRBJ1-1, with D tentatively TRBD1 (5 bases). The germline V gene has CDR1 SGHVS and CDR2 FNYEAQ. V lost 2 bases and J 2 bases, leaving 15 bases between the germline ends. The CDR3 runs to 16 residues. The CDR3 loop reads CASSLFAAGGNTEAFF. In DNA, the CDR3 is TGTGCCAGCAGCTTATTTGCGGCGGGGGGTAACACTGAAGCTTTCTTT.

V and J are TRBV5-1 and TRBJ2-5; TRBD2 agrees at 10 bases. The CDR3 length is 16 residues. After removal of 4 bases from V and 5 bases from J, the junction contained 11 bases not matched to a gene. CDR1 and CDR2 from the germline V gene are SGHRS and YFSETQ. In DNA, the CDR3 is TGCGCCAGCAGCGTCACCGGGACTAGCGAACGGGAGACCCAGTACTTC. It translates to CASSVTGTSERETQYF. Looking up the rest from reference TRBV5-1 and TRBJ2-5 gives the full variable domain: KAGVTQTPRYLIKTRGQQVTLSCSPISGHRSVSWYQQTPGQGLQFLFEYFSETQRNKGNFPGRFSGRQFSNSRSEMNVSTLELGDSALYLCASSVTGTSERETQYFGPGTRLLVL.

The chain joins TRBV6-5 to TRBJ2-5, with a tentative D call TRBD1 (6 bases). The CDR3 totals 13 residues. Germline CDR1 reads MNHEY; CDR2 reads SVGAGI. V was pared by 6 bases and J by 5 bases, with 13 bases between. CDR3 sequence: CASRVGARETQYF. CDR3 DNA sequence: TGTGCCAGCAGAGTGGGGGCGCGGGAGACCCAGTACTTC.

This chain uses TRBV5-8 with TRBJ2-3, with D unresolved. Germline V gene sequence: CDR1 SGHTS, CDR2 YDEGEE. The V gene lost 4 bases and the J gene lost 6 bases, with 6 bases spanning the gap. The CDR3 has 11 residues. CDR3 residues: CASSLYDTQYF. DNA for the CDR3: TGTGCCAGCAGCCTCTACGATACGCAGTATTTT.

This clone was picked up a small number of times. The CDR3 DNA follows: TGTGCCAGCAGTGTTCAGGGGTCCTCCTACGAGCAGTACTTC. It yields the protein CASSVQGSSYEQYF. The chain is built from TRBV2 and TRBJ2-7; tentatively, D is TRBD1 (6 bases). This CDR3 is 14 amino acids long. Germline CDR1 reads SNHLY; CDR2 reads FYNNEI. Trimming left V 4 bases short and J 0 bases short, with 10 bases between.

This clone was seen a few times. The CDR3 DNA reads TGTGCCAGCAACCTAGACAGGGGTCCCTCCTACGAGCAGTACTTC. Amino acid sequence: CASNLDRGPSYEQYF. The chain is built from TRBV2 and TRBJ2-7; 8 bases are shared with TRBD1. After removal of 7 bases from V and 0 bases from J, the junction contained 8 bases not matched to a gene. CDR3 length: 15 amino acids. The germline gives CDR1 SNHLY, CDR2 FYNNEI. Full variable domain (remainder filled in from reference TRBV2 and TRBJ2-7): EPEVTQTPSHQVTQMGQEVILRCVPISNHLYFYWYRQILGQKVEFLVSFYNNEISEKSEIFDDQFSVERPDGSNFTLKIRSTKLEDSAMYFCASNLDRGPSYEQYFGPGTRLTVT.

The chain recombines TRBV5-1 with TRBJ1-1; D gene unclear. V lost 2 bases, J lost 4 bases, and 12 bases lay in between. The CDR3 is 14 residues long. Germline-derived CDR1 and CDR2 are SGHRS and YFSETQ. The CDR3, as DNA: TGCGCCAGCAGCTTACCGGGAACGGGCACTGAAGCTTTCTTT. Its translation: CASSLPGTGTEAFF.

This chain joins TRBV6-5 and TRBJ2-1; 11 bases fit TRBD2. The CDR3 has 16 residues. CDR1 is MNHEY, CDR2 SVGAGI, per germline. Germline trimming cut 4 bases from V and 2 bases from J; bases unmatched to any gene: 4. The CDR3 nucleotides are TGTGCCAGCAGTTTGACTAGCGGGATTACCTACAATGAGCAGTTCTTC. It codes for CASSLTSGITYNEQFF.

The chain combines TRBV7-9 with TRBJ1-5; 8 bases fit TRBD1. The ends lost 4 bases at V and 11 bases at J; junction bases unmatched: 13. Per the germline V gene, CDR1 is SEHNR and CDR2 is FQNEAQ (reference sequence). The CDR3 totals 15 residues. The CDR3, as DNA: TGTGCCAGCAGCTCAGACAGGGGCGCCCTTGGGACCCAGCATTTT. This gives the protein CASSSDRGALGTQHF. Looking up the rest from reference TRBV7-9 and TRBJ1-5 gives the full variable domain: DTGVSQNPRHKITKRGQNVTFRCDPISEHNRLYWYRQTLGQGPEFLTYFQNEAQLEKSRLLSDRFSAERPKGSFSTLEIQRTEQGDSAMYLCASSSDRGALGTQHFGDGTRLSIL.

This clone was seen more than once but under ten times. The genes are TRBV6-1 and TRBJ1-2, with TRBD1 identical over 7 bases. Germline V gene sequence: CDR1 MNHNS, CDR2 SASEGT. The length of the CDR3 is 15 residues. Germline trimming cut 5 bases from V and 5 bases from J; bases unmatched to any gene: 11. CDR3 nucleotides: TGTGCCAGCAGTACATCCGGGGCAGGGGGATATGGCTACACCTTC. Amino acid sequence: CASSTSGAGGYGYTF.

This clone appeared a few times. The V call is TRBV27, the J call TRBJ2-7; D remains ambiguous. The V and J ends lost 7 bases and 0 bases respectively, with 16 bases between them. The CDR3 length is 15 residues. From germline, CDR1 is MNHEY and CDR2 SMNVEV (reference sequence). CDR3 nucleotides: TGTGCCAGCAATCCTACAGCCTCCAGCTCCTACGAGCAGTACTTC. Amino acid sequence: CASNPTASSSYEQYF.

The chain carries TRBV10-3 and TRBJ2-2; a weak D match, TRBD1 (5 bases). The V and J ends lost 6 bases and 0 bases respectively, with 11 bases between them. The CDR3 sequence is 15 residues long. Germline values: CDR1 ENHRY, CDR2 SYGVKD. CDR3: CAIRAVGANTGELFF. DNA of the CDR3: TGTGCCATCAGGGCCGTAGGGGCGAACACCGGGGAGCTGTTTTTT.

V usage is TRBV5-1 and J usage is TRBJ2-5, with D perhaps being TRBD1 or TRBD2 (10 bases each). The end of the DNA is better explained by TRBJ2-7, so the J call may be wrong. This CDR3 comprises 19 residues. Germline V gene sequence: CDR1 SGHRS, CDR2 YFSETQ. The CDR3 bases are TGCGCCAGCAGCCCAGGGGACAGGGGTTTGTCTAGCGGGAGCTACGAGCAGTACTTC. Its protein product is CASSPGDRGLSSGSYEQYF.

V is TRBV29-1 and J is TRBJ2-7; 7 bases align to TRBD1. Germline-derived CDR1 and CDR2 are SQVTM and ANQGSEA. The CDR3 is 14 residues long. The J segment lost 2 bases and the V segment lost 6 bases, leaving 10 bases of the junction unmatched. CDR3: CSVQFGQVPYEQYF. The CDR3 region has the DNA TGCAGCGTCCAATTTGGACAGGTCCCCTACGAGCAGTACTTC.

This sequence joins TRBV4-1 and TRBJ2-5, with D perhaps TRBD1 (5 bases). TRBJ2-7 matches the DNA end more closely, so the J call is doubtful. The germline V gene encodes CDR1 MGHRA and CDR2 YSYEKL. The CDR3 sequence is 13 residues long. CDR3 bases: TGCGCCAGCAGCCAACCGGACAATGCCGAGCAGTACTTC. Translated, it gives CASSQPDNAEQYF.

V and J are TRBV30 and TRBJ2-7; perhaps TRBD1 as D (6 bases). V was cut by 5 bases and J by 3 bases, with 11 bases left in between. In germline, CDR1 is GTSNPN, CDR2 SVGIG (reference sequence). This CDR3 is 12 amino acids long. This CDR3 reads CAWARDNYEQYF. The CDR3 coding sequence is TGTGCCTGGGCCCGGGACAACTACGAGCAGTACTTC. Using reference TRBV30 and TRBJ2-7 for the parts outside the CDR3, the full variable domain is SQTIHQWPATLVQPVGSPLSLECTVEGTSNPNLYWYRQAAGRGLQLLFYSVGIGQISSEVPQNLSASRPQDRQFILSSKKLLLSDSGFYLCAWARDNYEQYFGPGTRLTVT.

The rearrangement links TRBV29-1 to TRBJ2-5; perhaps TRBD2 as D (5 bases). This CDR3 region has 14 residues. Trimming pared 3 bases from V and 1 base from J, leaving 12 bases between. CDR1 is SQVTM, CDR2 ANQGSEA, per germline. The CDR3 sequence is CSVERVGVQETQYF. DNA of the CDR3: TGCAGCGTTGAGAGGGTCGGCGTCCAAGAGACCCAGTACTTC.

Concerning this clone itself: The sample has other DNA sequences that encode this CDR3 too. CDR3 sequence reads: CASSLAGTGFNEQFF. The CDR3 DNA reads TGTGCCAGCAGCTTAGCCGGGACTGGATTCAATGAGCAGTTCTTC. The chain employs TRBV7-2 and TRBJ2-1, with TRBD2 as a possible D gene (6 bases). The germline V and J ends were trimmed by 0 bases and 6 bases, with 12 bases remaining between them. CDR3 length: 15 amino acids. From germline, CDR1 is SGHTA and CDR2 FQGNSA.

J is TRBJ2-1 and V is TRBV15, with 12 bases aligning to TRBD2. V trimming: 1 base; J trimming: 6 bases; junction bases outside the gene matches: 4. This CDR3 has 16 residues. Germline V gene sequence: CDR1 LNHNV, CDR2 YYDKDF (reference sequence). The CDR3 nucleotides read TGTGCCACCAGCAGAGGCGGGACTAGCGGGTTCAATGAGCAGTTCTTC. It encodes CATSRGGTSGFNEQFF.